Sequencing of this T cell receptor beta chain was carried out in a study of STAT5B mutations in CD4+ large granular lymphocyte leukemia. Of note for this clone: Its specificity is not known.

The study's findings and limits: 8/27 top patient clones versus 2/35 control clones were TRBV06-family. CD4-sorted patient repertoires seemed more clonal than healthy CD4+ repertoires.

CDR1 and CDR2 from the germline V gene are SGHRS and YFSETQ. The length of the CDR3 is 14 residues. Trimming pared 4 bases from V and 4 bases from J, leaving 14 bases between. In the authors' workflow: Productive clonotypes were detectable down to 2.59 x 10-5 frequency. The data were produced by immunoSEQ multiplex PCR, yet TCRdb's version contains in-frame clones alone and is incomplete. That table furnishes V, J and clone size, whereas the DNA furnished D and trimming. Among almost 30,000 clones listed, under 85% were seen once. The chain couples TRBV5-1 to TRBJ1-1, with D uncertain. The sequence was collected from a human donor in good health. Sequenced sample: CD4+ T cells from blood buffy coats. CDR3 amino acids: CASSPWGRATEAFF. The CDR3 DNA reads as TGCGCCAGCAGCCCGTGGGGTAGGGCCACTGAAGCTTTCTTT.